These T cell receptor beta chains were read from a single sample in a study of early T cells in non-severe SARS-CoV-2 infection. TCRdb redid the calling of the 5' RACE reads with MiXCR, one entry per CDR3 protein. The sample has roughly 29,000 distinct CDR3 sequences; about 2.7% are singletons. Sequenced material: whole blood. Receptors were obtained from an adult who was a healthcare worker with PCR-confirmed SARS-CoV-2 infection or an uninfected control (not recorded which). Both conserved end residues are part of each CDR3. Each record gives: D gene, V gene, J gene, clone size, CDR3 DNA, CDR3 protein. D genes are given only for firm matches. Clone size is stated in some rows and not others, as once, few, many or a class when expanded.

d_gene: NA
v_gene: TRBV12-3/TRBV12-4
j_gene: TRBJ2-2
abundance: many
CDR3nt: TGTGCCAGCAGGAGAGGGTACGCCGGGGAGCTGTTTTTT
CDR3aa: CASRRGYAGELFF

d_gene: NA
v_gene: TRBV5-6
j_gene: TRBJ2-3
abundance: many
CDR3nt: TGTGCCAGCAGCTACATTGGGTACGGCCGTGCGACCTCCGATACGCAGTATTTT
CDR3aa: CASSYIGYGRATSDTQYF

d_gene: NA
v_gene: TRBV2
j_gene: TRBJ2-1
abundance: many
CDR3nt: TGTGCCAGCAGCACAGGGTCCAATGAGCAGTTCTTC
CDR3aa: CASSTGSNEQFF

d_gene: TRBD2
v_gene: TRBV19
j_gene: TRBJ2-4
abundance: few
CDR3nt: TGTGCCAGTAGTCCCGGACTAGCGGGGGGCCGGGACATTCAGTACTTC
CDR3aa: CASSPGLAGGRDIQYF

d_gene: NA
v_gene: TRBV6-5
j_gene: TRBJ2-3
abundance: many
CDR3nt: TGTGCCAGCAGTTACCGGCCGGGGGATACGCAGTATTTT
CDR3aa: CASSYRPGDTQYF

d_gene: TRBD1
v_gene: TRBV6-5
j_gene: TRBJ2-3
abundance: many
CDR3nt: TGTGCCAGCGGACAGGGTGTTGGCACAGATACGCAGTATTTT
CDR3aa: CASGQGVGTDTQYF

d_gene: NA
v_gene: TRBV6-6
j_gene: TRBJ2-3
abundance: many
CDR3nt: TGTGCCAGCAGCCGGGACCGCACAGATACGCAGTATTTT
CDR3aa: CASSRDRTDTQYF

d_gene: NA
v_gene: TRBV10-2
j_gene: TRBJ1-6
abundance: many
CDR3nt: TGCGCCAGCAGTGTACCAGACCCCTCCGTTTCGCCCCTCCACTTT
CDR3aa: CASSVPDPSVSPLHF

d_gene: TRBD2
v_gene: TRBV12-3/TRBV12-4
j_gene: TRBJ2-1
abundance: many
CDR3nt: TGTGCCAGCAGTTTACGTCGTGGTGGGACTAGCGATAGGAATGAGCAGTTCTTC
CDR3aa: CASSLRRGGTSDRNEQFF

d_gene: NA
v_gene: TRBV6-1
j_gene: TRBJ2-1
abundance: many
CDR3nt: TGTGCCAGCAGTGCGGTTAGCTGGTCCGCCGGGAAGCAGTTCTTC
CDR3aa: CASSAVSWSAGKQFF

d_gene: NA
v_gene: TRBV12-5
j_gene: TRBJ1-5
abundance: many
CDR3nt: TGTGCTAGTGGTTTGGTACGGGTAGGAAGGGGCTATAGCAATCAGCCCCAGCATTTT
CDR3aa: CASGLVRVGRGYSNQPQHF

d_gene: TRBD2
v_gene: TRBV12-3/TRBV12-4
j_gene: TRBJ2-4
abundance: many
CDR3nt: TGTGCCAGCACCTCGGGGGGTGCAATGGCCAAAAACATTCAGTACTTC
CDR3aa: CASTSGGAMAKNIQYF

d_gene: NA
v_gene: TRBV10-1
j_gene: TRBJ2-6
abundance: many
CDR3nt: TGCGCCAGCAGTGATTTCACAACCTTCTCTGGGGCCAACGTCCTGACTTTC
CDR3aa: CASSDFTTFSGANVLTF

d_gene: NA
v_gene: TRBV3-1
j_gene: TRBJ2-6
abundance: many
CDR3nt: TGTGCCAGCAGCCAAGATTGGATGGGGGCTGGTGGGGCCAACGTCCTGACTTTC
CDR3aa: CASSQDWMGAGGANVLTF

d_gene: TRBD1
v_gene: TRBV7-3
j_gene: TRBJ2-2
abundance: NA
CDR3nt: TGTGCCAGCAGCCGAACAGGGGGCGTCACCGGGGAGCTGTTTTTT
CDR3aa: CASSRTGGVTGELFF

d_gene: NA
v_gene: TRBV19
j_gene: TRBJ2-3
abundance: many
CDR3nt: TGTGCCAGTAGTATGGATCCTAGCACAGATACGCAGTATTTT
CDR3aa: CASSMDPSTDTQYF

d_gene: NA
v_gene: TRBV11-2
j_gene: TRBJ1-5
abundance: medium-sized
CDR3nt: TGTGCCAGCAGCTTGCAGGGGCGCCAGGATCAGCCCCAGCATTTT
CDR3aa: CASSLQGRQDQPQHF

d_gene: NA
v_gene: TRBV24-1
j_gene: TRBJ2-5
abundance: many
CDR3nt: TGTGCCACCAGTGACCGAACTGACCCCGGCGAGACCCAGTACTTC
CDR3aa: CATSDRTDPGETQYF

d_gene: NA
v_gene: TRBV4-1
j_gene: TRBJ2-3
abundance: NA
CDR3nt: TGCGCCAGCAGCCAAGTCTGGCAGGGAGCGGATACGCAGTATTTT
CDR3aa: CASSQVWQGADTQYF

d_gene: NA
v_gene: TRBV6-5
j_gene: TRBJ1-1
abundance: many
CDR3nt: TGTGCCAGCAGTTCCGCCGGGTCCGGTGCTTTCTTT
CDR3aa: CASSSAGSGAFF

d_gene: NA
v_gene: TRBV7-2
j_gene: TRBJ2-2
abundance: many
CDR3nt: TGTGCCAGCAGCTTAGCGGGGGGCGGTATCGGGGAGCTGTTTTTT
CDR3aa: CASSLAGGGIGELFF

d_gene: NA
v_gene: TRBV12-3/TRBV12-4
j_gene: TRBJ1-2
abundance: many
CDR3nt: TGTGCCAGCAGCCCGGCAGGGAACTATGGCTACACCTTC
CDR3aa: CASSPAGNYGYTF

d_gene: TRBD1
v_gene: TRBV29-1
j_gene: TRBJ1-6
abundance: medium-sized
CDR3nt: TGCAGCGTCCGGGACAGCCGGTATAATTCACCCCTCCACTTT
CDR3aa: CSVRDSRYNSPLHF

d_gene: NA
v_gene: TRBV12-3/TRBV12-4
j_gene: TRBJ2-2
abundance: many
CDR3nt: TGTGCCAGCAGTTTTTTCAGGGCCGGGGAGCTGTTTTTT
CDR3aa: CASSFFRAGELFF

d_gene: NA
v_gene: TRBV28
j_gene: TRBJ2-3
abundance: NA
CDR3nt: TGTGCCAGCAGCCCTCTCGGGGGAAGATGGGCTACAGATACGCAGTATTTT
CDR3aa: CASSPLGGRWATDTQYF

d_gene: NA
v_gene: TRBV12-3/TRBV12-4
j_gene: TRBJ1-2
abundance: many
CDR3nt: TGTGCCAGCAGTTTAGATCGGAGAGGTCGGGGCTACACCTTC
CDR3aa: CASSLDRRGRGYTF

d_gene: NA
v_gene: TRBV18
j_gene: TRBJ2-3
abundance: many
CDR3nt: TGTGCCAGCTCACAGACGACAGGAAACACAGATACGCAGTATTTT
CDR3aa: CASSQTTGNTDTQYF

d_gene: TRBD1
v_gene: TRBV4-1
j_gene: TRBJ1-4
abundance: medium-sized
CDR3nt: TGCGCCAGCAGCTACGGACAGGGATCAACTAATGAAAAACTGTTTTTT
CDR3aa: CASSYGQGSTNEKLFF

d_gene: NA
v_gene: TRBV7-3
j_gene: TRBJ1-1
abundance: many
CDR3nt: TGTGCCAGCAGCTCCCGGTCGCGAACTGAAGCTTTCTTT
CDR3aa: CASSSRSRTEAFF

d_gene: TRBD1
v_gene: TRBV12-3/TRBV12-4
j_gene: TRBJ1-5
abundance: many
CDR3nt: TGTGCCAGCAGGGGTGACAGGGCCCAGCATTTT
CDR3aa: CASRGDRAQHF

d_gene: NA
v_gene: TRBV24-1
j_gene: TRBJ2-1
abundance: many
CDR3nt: TGTGCCACCACGCCGGGACAAATGAATGAGCAGTTCTTC
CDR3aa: CATTPGQMNEQFF

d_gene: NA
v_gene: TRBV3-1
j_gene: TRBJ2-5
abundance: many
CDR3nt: TGTGCCAGCAGCCAGCCCTCCGGGATACAAGAGACCCAGTACTTC
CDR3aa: CASSQPSGIQETQYF

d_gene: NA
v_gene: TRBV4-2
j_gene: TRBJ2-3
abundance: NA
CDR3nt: TGTGCCAGCAGCCCAAGACACAGTCCCCCAGATACGCAGTATTTT
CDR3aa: CASSPRHSPPDTQYF

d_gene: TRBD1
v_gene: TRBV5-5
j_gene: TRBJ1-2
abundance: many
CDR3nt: TGTGCCAGCAGCTTGTTATACAGGGGGGACTATGGCTACACCTTC
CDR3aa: CASSLLYRGDYGYTF

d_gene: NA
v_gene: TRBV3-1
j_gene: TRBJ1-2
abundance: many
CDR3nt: TGTGCCAGCAGCCTCGGACAATTTGACGGTGGCTACACCTTC
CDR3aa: CASSLGQFDGGYTF

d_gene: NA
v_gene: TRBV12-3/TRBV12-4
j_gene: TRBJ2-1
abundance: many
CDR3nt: TGTGCCAGCACCCCGGACGAGCGATCCTACAATGAGCAGTTCTTC
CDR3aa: CASTPDERSYNEQFF

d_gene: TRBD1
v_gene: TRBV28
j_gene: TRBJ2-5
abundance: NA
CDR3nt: TGTGCCAGCAGTCAGGGGGCTGAGACCCAGTACTTC
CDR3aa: CASSQGAETQYF

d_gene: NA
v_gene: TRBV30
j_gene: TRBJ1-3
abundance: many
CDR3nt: TGTGCCTGGATCAGGGGATCCGGAAACACCATATATTTT
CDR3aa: CAWIRGSGNTIYF

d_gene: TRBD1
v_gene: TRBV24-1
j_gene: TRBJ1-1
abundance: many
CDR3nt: TGTGCCACCAGGGACAGGGACACTGAAGCTTTCTTT
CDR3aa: CATRDRDTEAFF

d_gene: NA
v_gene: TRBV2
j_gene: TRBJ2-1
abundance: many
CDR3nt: TGTGCCAGCACTAGGGGGGCCCCCTTCTACAATGAGCAGTTCTTC
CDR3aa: CASTRGAPFYNEQFF

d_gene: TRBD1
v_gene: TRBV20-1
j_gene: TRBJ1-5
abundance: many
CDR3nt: TGCAGTGCTGGGACAGCCTTCTCTGAGAGCAATCAGCCCCAGCATTTT
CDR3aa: CSAGTAFSESNQPQHF

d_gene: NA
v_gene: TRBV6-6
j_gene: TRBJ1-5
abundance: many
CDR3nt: TGTGCCACCGCCGGGCAGGGGAAAAATCAGCCCCAGCATTTT
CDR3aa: CATAGQGKNQPQHF

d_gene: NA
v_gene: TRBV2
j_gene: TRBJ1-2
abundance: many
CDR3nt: TGTGCCAGCACCATTAACTATGGCTACACCTTC
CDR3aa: CASTINYGYTF

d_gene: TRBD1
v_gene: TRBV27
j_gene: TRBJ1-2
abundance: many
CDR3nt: TGTGCCAGCAGTTTCTCCGGGACAGGAAATGGCTACACCTTC
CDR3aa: CASSFSGTGNGYTF

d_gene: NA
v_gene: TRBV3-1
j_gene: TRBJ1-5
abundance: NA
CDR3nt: TGTGCCAGCAGCCAACTAAGCAATCAGCCCCAGCATTTT
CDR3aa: CASSQLSNQPQHF

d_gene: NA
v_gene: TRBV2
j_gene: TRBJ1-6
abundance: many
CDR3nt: TGTGCCAGCAGTGAATCGGGGGGCAGGGTAAATTCACCCCTCCACTTT
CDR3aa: CASSESGGRVNSPLHF